A single sample is the source of the 29 T cell receptor beta chains below, sequenced in a study of T cells in Graves' hyperthyroidism and ophthalmopathy. Amplified TCR beta CDR3 regions derived from RNA transcripts. Carried out on the TCR CDR3, a first-round RT-PCR used the HTBI primer set. TCRdb redid the calling of the multiplex PCR reads with MiXCR, one entry per CDR3 protein. The sample consists of approximately 640,000 distinct CDR3 sequences, roughly 17% of them appearing once. Sequencing used blood. The receptor source for this set is a man aged 50 or older with Graves' hyperthyroidism.

The chain carries TRBV25-1 and TRBJ2-7; 8 nucleotides match TRBD1. With V trimmed by 4 bases and J by 5 bases, 7 bases remained unmatched. CDR3 length equals 14 residues. Germline V gene lookup returns CDR1 MGHDK and CDR2 SYGVNS. The CDR3 loop reads CASSGRTGSHEQYF. CDR3 nucleotide sequence: TGTGCCAGCAGTGGTAGGACAGGGAGCCACGAGCAGTACTTC.

This chain joins TRBV5-6 and TRBJ2-4, with 10 bases lining up with TRBD2. The CDR3 is 19 residues long. V lost 0 bases, J lost 2 bases, and 11 bases stayed unmatched. CDR1 and CDR2 (germline): SGHDT, YYEEEE. The CDR3 loop reads CASSLVLRAGGTPKNIQYF. CDR3 nucleotides: TGTGCCAGCAGCTTGGTGCTGAGAGCGGGAGGGACTCCCAAAAACATTCAGTACTTC.

This chain links TRBV15 with TRBJ2-5, with 10 bases lining up with TRBD2. Germline CDR1 LNHNV, CDR2 YYDKDF (reference sequence). CDR3 length: 16 residues. V dropped 2 bases and J dropped 2; count of bases not matched to a gene: 5. The CDR3 loop is CATSRSLAGKQETQYF. The CDR3 nucleotides read TGTGCCACCAGCAGATCACTAGCGGGGAAGCAAGAGACCCAGTACTTC.

The chain recombines TRBV13 with TRBJ2-2; TRBD2 matches 8 bases. The CDR3 consists of 17 residues. V gave up 5 bases and J gave up 2 bases; unmatched junction bases: 10. Germline assignment: CDR1 PRHDT and CDR2 FYEKMQ (reference sequence). The CDR3, as DNA: TGTGCCAGCAGCGTCGGGTGGAGCGGGGGTAACACCGGGGAGCTGTTTTTT. The encoded protein is CASSVGWSGGNTGELFF.

This clonotype was seen more than once but under ten times. The chain joins TRBV15 to TRBJ2-7; D might be TRBD1 (6 bases). The CDR3 length is 17 residues. Trimming stripped 2 bases from V and 0 bases from J, with 17 bases between. Germline CDR1 is LNHNV and CDR2 is YYDKDF (reference sequence). CDR3 loop: CATSRSGEKRSSYEQYF. Written as DNA, the CDR3 is TGTGCCACCAGCAGATCAGGGGAAAAGCGGAGCTCCTACGAGCAGTACTTC.

The chain links TRBV18 to TRBJ2-7; unclear D gene. V was cut by 3 bases and J by 6 bases, with 9 bases left in between. Germline CDR1 is KGHSH and CDR2 is LQKENI. CDR3 length: 12 amino acids. The DNA of the CDR3 is TGTGCCAGCTCACCCGACACTCTCGAGCAGTACTTC. Amino acid sequence: CASSPDTLEQYF.

Only one count was recorded for this clonotype. The chain links TRBV20-1 to TRBJ2-1, with 12 nucleotides matching TRBD2. Trimming at V came to 6 bases and at J to 1 base, leaving 7 bases not matched to a gene. Germline V gene lookup returns CDR1 DFQATT and CDR2 SNEGSKA (reference sequence). The CDR3 extends over 16 amino acids. The CDR3 nucleotides read TGCAGTGCGCCAGGACTAGCGGGATCATCCTACAATGAGCAGTTCTTC. Residues: CSAPGLAGSSYNEQFF.

This clonotype was counted at least ten times. This sequence joins TRBV28 and TRBJ2-7; 8 bases align to TRBD2. With 5 bases clipped from V and 1 base from J, the junction kept 7 bases outside the gene matches. The CDR3 is made up of 15 amino acids. Germline CDR1 MDHEN, CDR2 SYDVKM. CDR3 nucleotide sequence: TGTGCCAGCAGTCCCCGGCGGGAGGTGTCCTACGAGCAGTACTTC. This sequence encodes CASSPRREVSYEQYF. The variable domain in full, completed from reference TRBV28 and TRBJ2-7, reads DVKVTQSSRYLVKRTGEKVFLECVQDMDHENMFWYRQDPGLGLRLIYFSYDVKMKEKGDIPEGYSVSREKKERFSLILESASTNQTSMYLCASSPRREVSYEQYFGPGTRLTVT.

This clonotype was detected a few times. The V and J genes are TRBV10-3 and TRBJ2-3; no clear D. Trimming stripped 2 bases from V and 6 bases from J, with 12 bases between. The CDR3 covers 14 residues. CDR1 is ENHRY and CDR2 is SYGVKD in the germline V gene. The CDR3 DNA follows: TGTGCCATCAGTGAGGAACGTATGCGGGATACGCAGTATTTT. Translation gives CAISEERMRDTQYF.

Turning to this clonotype: The junction differs from germline at one of its ends, possibly a read error. The CDR3 region has the DNA TGCGCCAGCAGCCAATACCTCCTAGCGGGAAACAATGAGCAGTTCTTC. This gives the protein CASSQYLLAGNNEQFF. J is TRBJ2-1 and V is TRBV9, with 9 nucleotides matching TRBD2. The CDR3 runs to 16 residues. Germline loops: CDR1 SGDLS, CDR2 YYNGEE.

This clonotype occurred many times. This chain joins TRBV19 and TRBJ2-5, with a tentative D call TRBD1 (5 bases). CDR1 and CDR2 from the germline V gene are LNHDA and SQIVND (reference sequence). Trimming cost V 6 bases and J 5 bases, with 13 bases left between them. The CDR3 totals 13 residues. The CDR3 loop reads CASRPQGSETQYF. The CDR3 DNA sequence: TGTGCCAGTAGACCTCAGGGTAGCGAGACCCAGTACTTC.

V is TRBV2 and J is TRBJ2-5; 7 bases fit TRBD2. This CDR3 region has 14 residues. V trimming: 4 bases; J trimming: 4 bases; junction bases outside the gene matches: 6. The V gene's germline CDR1 is SNHLY and CDR2 FYNNEI. The CDR3 DNA is TGTGCCAGCAGTGGACTAGCAGTAGGAGAGACCCAGTACTTC. Protein sequence: CASSGLAVGETQYF.

This clonotype was recorded many times. V gene TRBV13 combines with J gene TRBJ2-1; TRBD2 agrees at 12 bases. The V gene end was trimmed by 5 bases and the J gene end by 2 bases; junction bases not matched to a gene: 7. This CDR3 is 17 amino acids long. Germline CDR1 is PRHDT and CDR2 is FYEKMQ (reference sequence). The CDR3 DNA reads TGTGCCAGCAGCCCCCCGACTAGCGGGAGCACCTACAATGAGCAGTTCTTC. Protein product: CASSPPTSGSTYNEQFF.

The V call is TRBV5-1, the J call TRBJ2-1; no reliable D call. The CDR3 extends over 15 amino acids. Germline V gives CDR1 SGHRS, CDR2 YFSETQ. Trimming took 0 bases from V and 9 from J, leaving 16 bases between them. For the CDR3, the DNA is TGCGCCAGCAGCTTGGTGGCAGGAGCCCCTGGTGAGCAGTTCTTC. Translating it yields CASSLVAGAPGEQFF. The complete variable domain, with remaining parts taken from reference TRBV5-1 and TRBJ2-1, reads KAGVTQTPRYLIKTRGQQVTLSCSPISGHRSVSWYQQTPGQGLQFLFEYFSETQRNKGNFPGRFSGRQFSNSRSEMNVSTLELGDSALYLCASSLVAGAPGEQFFGPGTRLTVL.

The CDR3 DNA reads TGCAGTGCTAGAGATTCAACTAGGTCCGGGGAGCTGTTTTTT. Protein sequence: CSARDSTRSGELFF. The chain uses TRBV20-1 and TRBJ2-2; a possible D gene is TRBD2 (5 bases). Trimming removed 0 bases from V and 6 bases from J, with 11 bases in between. Looked up from germline, CDR1 is DFQATT and CDR2 is SNEGSKA (reference sequence). This CDR3 is 14 amino acids long.

This clonotype occurred many times. The DNA for the CDR3 is TGTGCCAGCAGCTCTCAGCCCGATGGCGGGAGGTCGTACGAGCAGTACTTC. Translating gives CASSSQPDGGRSYEQYF. The rearrangement links TRBV7-9 to TRBJ2-7, with 8 positions matching TRBD2. Looked up from germline, CDR1 is SEHNR and CDR2 is FQNEAQ (reference sequence). There are 17 residues in the CDR3. Trimming at V came to 4 bases and at J to 4 bases, leaving 15 bases not matched to a gene.

The chain joins TRBV29-1 to TRBJ1-1; D unresolved. Germline CDR1 SQVTM, CDR2 ANQGSEA. The CDR3 extends over 12 amino acids. Trimming removed 6 bases from V and 10 bases from J, with 18 bases in between. In DNA, the CDR3 is TGCAGCGTACACCCCGGGTTCCCTGGAGCTTTCTTT. Amino acids: CSVHPGFPGAFF.

The chain is built from TRBV28 and TRBJ2-2; 12 nucleotides line up with TRBD2. Germline V gene lookup returns CDR1 MDHEN and CDR2 SYDVKM. V was pared by 7 bases and J by 3 bases, with 12 bases of the junction left unmatched. This CDR3 is built from 18 residues. The CDR3 spells CASISYRLAGAYTGELFF. CDR3 DNA sequence: TGTGCCAGCATATCCTATAGACTAGCGGGAGCCTACACCGGGGAGCTGTTTTTT.

This clonotype was found once. This chain uses TRBV11-2 with TRBJ2-3, with 8 bases that match TRBD2. J was trimmed by 6 bases and V by 1 base; bases with no gene match: 6. CDR3 length: 15 residues. Germline V CDR1 and CDR2: SGHAT, FQNNGV. DNA of the CDR3: TGTGCCAGCAGCTTAGGGGGGACTAGATGGGATACGCAGTATTTT. Amino acids: CASSLGGTRWDTQYF.

This chain connects TRBV19 to TRBJ2-2; D unclear. CDR3 length: 12 amino acids. CDR1 LNHDA and CDR2 SQIVND come from the germline V gene (reference sequence). Between the trimmed V and J ends, which lost 1 base and 6 bases, there was a span of 3 bases. The CDR3 sequence: CASSIAAGELFF. The CDR3 coding sequence is TGTGCCAGTAGTATAGCGGCCGGGGAGCTGTTTTTT.

At least ten counts were recorded for this clonotype. The chain joins TRBV7-9 to TRBJ2-7, with TRBD1 identical over 8 bases. CDR3 length: 16 amino acids. CDR1 is SEHNR, CDR2 FQNEAQ, per germline (reference sequence). Trimming at V came to 4 bases and at J to 3 bases, leaving 11 bases not matched to a gene. The CDR3 coding sequence is TGTGCCAGCAGCTCGCCGTCGACAGGGGTAAGCTACGAGCAGTACTTC. This translates into CASSSPSTGVSYEQYF.

This clonotype was detected a few times. The chain employs TRBV20-1 and TRBJ2-3, with 13 bases identical to TRBD2. CDR1 and CDR2 from the germline V gene are DFQATT and SNEGSKA (reference sequence). The CDR3 loop spans 14 amino acids. V was pared by 5 bases and J by 6 bases, with 5 bases of the junction left unmatched. The CDR3 DNA reads as TGCAGTGCTCCTCGGACTAGCGGGAGTGATACGCAGTATTTT. This codes for CSAPRTSGSDTQYF.

This clonotype was seen many times. This chain connects TRBV12-3 or TRBV12-4 to TRBJ1-5, with D tentatively TRBD1 (5 bases). The CDR3 length is 12 residues. V was trimmed by 6 bases and J by 11 bases, leaving 14 bases between them. In DNA form, the CDR3 reads TGTGCCAGCAGCCCCGAGGGGTTGACCCAGCATTTT. Translating it yields CASSPEGLTQHF.

This clonotype was observed a few times. The CDR3 DNA reads TGTGCCAGCAGCCCAGAAAGCGGGGCTTTCTTT. Residues: CASSPESGAFF. The chain has TRBV12-3 or TRBV12-4 and TRBJ1-1, with D unclear. Trimming removed 6 bases at V and 11 bases at J, with 13 bases between. This CDR3 has 11 amino acids.

This clonotype showed up just a few times. The gene calls are TRBV14 and TRBJ2-1; no clear D. Trimming stripped 1 base from V and 4 bases from J, with 14 bases between. The CDR3 length is 16 residues. Germline V gene data show CDR1 as SGHDN and CDR2 as FVKESK. The CDR3 DNA reads TGTGCCAGCAGCCAAGGTCATCCGGCCAATTACAATGAGCAGTTCTTC. It translates to CASSQGHPANYNEQFF. The full variable domain, completed using reference TRBV14 and TRBJ2-1, is EAGVTQFPSHSVIEKGQTVTLRCDPISGHDNLYWYRRVMGKEIKFLLHFVKESKQDESGMPNNRFLAERTGGTYSTLKVQPAELEDSGVYFCASSQGHPANYNEQFFGPGTRLTVL.

This clonotype was counted at least ten times. The chain employs TRBV6-2 or TRBV6-3 and TRBJ2-5; the match to TRBD2 covers 10 bases. V was pared by 2 bases and J by 0 bases, with 3 bases of the junction left unmatched. Germline V gene lookup returns CDR1 MNHEY and CDR2 SVGEGT. The CDR3 covers 16 residues. CDR3 protein: CASSYETSGYQETQYF. The CDR3 DNA is TGTGCCAGCAGTTACGAGACTAGCGGGTACCAAGAGACCCAGTACTTC.

This clonotype has a handful of counts. The chain's CDR3 is CASSRDSASSYEQYF. In nucleotides, the CDR3 is TGTGCCAGCAGTCGGGACTCCGCCAGCTCCTACGAGCAGTACTTC. V and J are TRBV6-1 and TRBJ2-7; a weak D match, TRBD2 (6 bases). V was shortened by 5 bases and J by 0 bases, with 14 bases between the two germline ends. Germline CDR1 and CDR2: MNHNS and SASEGT. There are 15 residues in the CDR3.

This clonotype was seen ten or more times. The chain recombines TRBV28 with TRBJ1-5, with D hard to call. The length of the CDR3 is 14 residues. Germline values: CDR1 MDHEN, CDR2 SYDVKM. Trimming took off 2 bases at V and 0 bases at J, with 5 bases between the two ends. Written as DNA, the CDR3 is TGTGCCAGCAGTTTACTCCATAGCAATCAGCCCCAGCATTTT. It specifies CASSLLHSNQPQHF.

This clonotype was recorded many times. This chain links TRBV11-2 with TRBJ2-1; D possibly corresponds to TRBD2 (6 bases). The CDR3 is 17 residues long. The germline CDR1 and CDR2 sequences are SGHAT and FQNNGV. V gave up 3 bases and J gave up 0 bases, with 15 bases separating them. The CDR3 sequence: CASSFMVAASSYNEQFF. The DNA for the CDR3 is TGTGCCAGCAGCTTTATGGTAGCGGCTAGCTCCTACAATGAGCAGTTCTTC.